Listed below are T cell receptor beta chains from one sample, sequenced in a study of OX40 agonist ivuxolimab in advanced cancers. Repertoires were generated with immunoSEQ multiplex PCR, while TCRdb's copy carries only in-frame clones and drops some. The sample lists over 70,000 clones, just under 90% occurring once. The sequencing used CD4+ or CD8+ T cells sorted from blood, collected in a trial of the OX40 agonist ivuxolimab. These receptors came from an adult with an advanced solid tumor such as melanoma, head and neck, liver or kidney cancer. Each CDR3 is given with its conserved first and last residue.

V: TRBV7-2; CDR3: CASSFSGRYGETQYF
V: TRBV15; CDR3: CATSRDTRGTDTQYF
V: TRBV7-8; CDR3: CASTRTGQGTDTQYF
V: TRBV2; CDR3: CARGQRPSGNTIYF
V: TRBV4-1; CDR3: CASSQDSLGTSGRVKTQYF
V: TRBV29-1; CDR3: CSVVGSGRVHEQYF
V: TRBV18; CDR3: CASSPVGTANTGELFF
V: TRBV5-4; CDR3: CASSFGQTTDTQYF
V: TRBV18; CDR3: CASSRGTSSNYGYTF
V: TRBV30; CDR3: CAWTPGQGGGELFF
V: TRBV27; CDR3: CASSLVGSEQYF
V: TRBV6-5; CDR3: CASSYASASYEQYF
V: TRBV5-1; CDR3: CASSLGLDQGPEAFF
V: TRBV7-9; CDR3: CASSLGARVESPLHF
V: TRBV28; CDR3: CASSFGDSGQYF
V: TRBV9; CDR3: CASSVGTSDEETQYF
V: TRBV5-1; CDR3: CASSLGAGGYNEQFF
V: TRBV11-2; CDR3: CASSLGRDGYTF
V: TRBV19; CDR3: CASSASTYYNEQFF
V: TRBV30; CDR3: CAWRGIGNTIYF
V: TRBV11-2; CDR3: CASSSVGVTEKLFF
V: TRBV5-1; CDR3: CASRRQTTEAFF
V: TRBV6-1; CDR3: CASTQDRGEQFF
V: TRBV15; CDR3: CATRDKELGKYNEQFF
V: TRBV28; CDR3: CASSFVGTGRYEQYF
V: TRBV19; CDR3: CASSMGNEQFF
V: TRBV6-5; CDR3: CASRAPGGTDTQYF
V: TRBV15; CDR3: CATSRDLVFGNQPQHF